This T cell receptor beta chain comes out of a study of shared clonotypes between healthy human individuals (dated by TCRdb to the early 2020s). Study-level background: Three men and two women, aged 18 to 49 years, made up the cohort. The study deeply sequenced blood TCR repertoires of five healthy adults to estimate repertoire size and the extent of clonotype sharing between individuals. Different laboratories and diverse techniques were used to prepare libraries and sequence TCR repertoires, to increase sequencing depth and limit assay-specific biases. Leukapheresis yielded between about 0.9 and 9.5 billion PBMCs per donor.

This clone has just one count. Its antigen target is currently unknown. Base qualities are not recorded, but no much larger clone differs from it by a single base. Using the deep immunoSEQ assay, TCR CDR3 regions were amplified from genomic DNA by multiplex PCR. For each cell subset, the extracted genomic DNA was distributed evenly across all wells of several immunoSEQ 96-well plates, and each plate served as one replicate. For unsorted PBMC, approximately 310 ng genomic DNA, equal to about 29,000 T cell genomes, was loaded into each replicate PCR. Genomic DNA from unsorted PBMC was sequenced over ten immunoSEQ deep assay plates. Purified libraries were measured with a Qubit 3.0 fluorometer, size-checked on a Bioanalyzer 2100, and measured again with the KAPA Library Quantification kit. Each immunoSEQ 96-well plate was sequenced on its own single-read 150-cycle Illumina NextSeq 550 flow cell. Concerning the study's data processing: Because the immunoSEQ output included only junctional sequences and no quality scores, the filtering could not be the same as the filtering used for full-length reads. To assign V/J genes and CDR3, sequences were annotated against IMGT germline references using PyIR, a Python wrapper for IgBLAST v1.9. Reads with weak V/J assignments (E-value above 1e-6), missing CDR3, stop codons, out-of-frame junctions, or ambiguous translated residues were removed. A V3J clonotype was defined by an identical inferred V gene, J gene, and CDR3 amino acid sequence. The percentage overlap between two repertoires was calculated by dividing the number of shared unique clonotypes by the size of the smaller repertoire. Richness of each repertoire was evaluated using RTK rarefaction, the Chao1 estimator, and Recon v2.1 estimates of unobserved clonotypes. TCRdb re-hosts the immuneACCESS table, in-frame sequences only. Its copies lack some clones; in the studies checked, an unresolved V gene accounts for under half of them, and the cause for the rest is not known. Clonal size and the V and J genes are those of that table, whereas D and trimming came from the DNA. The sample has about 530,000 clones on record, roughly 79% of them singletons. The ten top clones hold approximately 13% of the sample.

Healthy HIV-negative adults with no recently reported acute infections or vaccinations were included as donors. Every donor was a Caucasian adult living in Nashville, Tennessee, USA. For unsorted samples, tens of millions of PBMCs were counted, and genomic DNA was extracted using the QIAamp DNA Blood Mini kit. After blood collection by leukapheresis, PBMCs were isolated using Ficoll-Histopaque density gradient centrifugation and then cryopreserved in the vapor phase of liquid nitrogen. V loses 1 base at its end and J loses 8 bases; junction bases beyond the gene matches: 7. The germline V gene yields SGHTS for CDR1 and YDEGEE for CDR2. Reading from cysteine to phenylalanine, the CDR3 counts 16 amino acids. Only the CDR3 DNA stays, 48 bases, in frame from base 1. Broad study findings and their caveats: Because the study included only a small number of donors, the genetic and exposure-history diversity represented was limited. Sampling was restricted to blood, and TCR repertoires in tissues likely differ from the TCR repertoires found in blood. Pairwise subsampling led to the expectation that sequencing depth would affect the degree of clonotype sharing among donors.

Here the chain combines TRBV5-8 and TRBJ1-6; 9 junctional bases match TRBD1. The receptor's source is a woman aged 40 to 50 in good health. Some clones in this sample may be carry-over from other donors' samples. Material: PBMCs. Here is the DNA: TGTGCCAGCAGCTTGCAGTCGACAGGGGGGTATTCACCCCTCCACTTT. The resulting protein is CASSLQSTGGYSPLHF.